The 10 T cell receptor beta chains below were found in one sample sequenced in a study of vaccination effects on CD4 cells after COVID-19 (dated by TCRdb to 2022 to 2024). Libraries were constructed by the immunoSEQ multiplex PCR assay. Drawn from immuneACCESS, this table holds only the in-frame rearrangements with V and J called that TCRdb kept. Clones are partly lost; checked studies trace under half to an unresolved V gene and leave the rest unexplained. The sample table lists about 28,000 clones, under 85% of them with a count of one. Jointly, the top ten make up 30% of the sample. Antigen specificity for these receptors is unknown. To identify antigen-specific CD4+ T cell clonotypes by their expansion, the ViraFEST assay first stimulated PBMC with viral peptide pools and then applied TCR sequencing. After around eleven days of culture, CD4+ T cells were isolated with the EasySep CD4+ T cell isolation kit. Healthy vaccine recipients had no prior SARS-CoV-2 infection, confirmed by negative nucleocapsid antibodies before and after vaccination.

Source: CD4+ T cells from PBMCs cultured with SARS-CoV-2 spike peptides, taken before COVID-19 vaccination. The cell subset or site label on this specimen signifies: SARS-CoV-2 spike overlapping peptide pool stimulation. Receptors were obtained from a human donor who received a COVID-19 vaccine.

The chain employs TRBV7-2 and TRBJ2-1, with TRBD2 matching 9 bases. This CDR3 is built from 15 residues. CDR1 is SGHTA and CDR2 is FQGNSA in the germline V gene. J lost 4 bases, V lost 3 bases, and 4 bases had no gene match. The CDR3 coding sequence is TGTGCCAGCAGCTTTTCCCTAGCGGGGTACAATGAGCAGTTCTTC. This sequence encodes CASSFSLAGYNEQFF.

The V call is TRBV6-5, the J call TRBJ1-6; TRBD1 agrees at 9 bases. Germline-derived CDR1 and CDR2 are MNHEY and SVGAGI. The trim removed 2 bases at V and 7 bases at J, leaving 3 bases unmatched. The CDR3 is 15 amino acids. CDR3 loop: CASSYGGQGNSPLHF. The CDR3 region has the DNA TGTGCCAGCAGTTACGGTGGACAGGGGAATTCACCCCTCCACTTT.

V usage is TRBV18 and J usage is TRBJ2-7, with D possibly TRBD2 on 5 matching bases. The CDR3 totals 11 residues. V was cut by 5 bases and J by 6 bases, with 8 bases left in between. CDR1 is KGHSH, CDR2 LQKENI, per germline. The CDR3 coding sequence is TGTGCCAGCTCAGAGGGTGCCGAGCAGTACTTC. Translating gives CASSEGAEQYF.

The chain has TRBV3-1 (or the pseudogene TRBV3-2) and TRBJ1-2; the match to TRBD1 covers 7 bases. The CDR3 consists of 18 residues. The germline gives CDR1 LGHDT, CDR2 YNNKEL (reference sequence). J was trimmed by 7 bases and V by 1 base; bases with no gene match: 18. CDR3 region: CASSQVHGTGAARVGYTF. CDR3 DNA: TGTGCCAGCAGCCAAGTTCACGGAACAGGGGCCGCCCGGGTTGGCTACACCTTC.

This chain links TRBV5-4 with TRBJ1-5, with D maybe TRBD1 (5 bases). The V gene lost 0 bases and the J gene lost 6 bases, with 13 bases spanning the gap. This CDR3 contains 15 residues. Per the germline V gene, CDR1 is SGHNT and CDR2 is YYREEE (reference sequence). This CDR3 is CASSLGGRVGQPQHF. CDR3 in DNA: TGTGCCAGCAGCTTGGGGGGCAGGGTGGGTCAGCCCCAGCATTTT.

This clone was recorded once. This chain joins TRBV7-8 and TRBJ1-2; the match to TRBD1 covers 9 bases. This CDR3 has 15 amino acids. With 4 bases clipped from V and 4 bases from J, the junction kept 7 bases outside the gene matches. CDR1 is SGHVS and CDR2 is FQNEAQ in the germline V gene. CDR3 nucleotide sequence: TGTGCCAGCAGCTCGAGCCGGGACAGGGCCTATGGCTACACCTTC. Protein sequence: CASSSSRDRAYGYTF.

V is TRBV11-2 and J is TRBJ2-2; tentative D call: TRBD2 (6 bases). Germline V gene data show CDR1 as SGHAT and CDR2 as FQNNGV. This CDR3 spans 16 amino acids. Deletions cut 5 bases from V and 0 bases from J, with 13 bases between. CDR3 DNA: TGTGCCAGCAGCCCGACGGACTACGCGAACACCGGGGAGCTGTTTTTT. Translating it yields CASSPTDYANTGELFF.

By its share, this clone is medium-sized. V gene TRBV7-2 combines with J gene TRBJ2-1, with 12 nucleotides matching TRBD2. V was pared by 6 bases and J by 4 bases, with 4 bases of the junction left unmatched. Per the germline V gene, CDR1 is SGHTA and CDR2 is FQGNSA. The CDR3 contains 15 residues. CDR3 bases: TGTGCCAGCAGTCTAGCGGGGGGGCGATACAATGAGCAGTTCTTC. Translation gives CASSLAGGRYNEQFF.

The CDR3 bases are TGCAGTGCGAGCAATTCCTACGAGCAGTACTTC. This gives the protein CSASNSYEQYF. The rearrangement links TRBV20-1 to TRBJ2-7; no firm D call. The CDR3 runs 11 residues. The germline gives CDR1 DFQATT, CDR2 SNEGSKA (reference sequence). The V end was cut by 6 bases, the J end by 1 base, with 7 bases between.

CDR3 amino acids: CASSPTTSYNEQFF. CDR3 sequence (DNA): TGTGCCAGCAGTCCGACAACGTCCTACAATGAGCAGTTCTTC. The V and J genes are TRBV6-6 and TRBJ2-1; unclear D gene. CDR1 is MNHNY, CDR2 SVGAGI, per germline (reference sequence). Trimming took 5 bases from V and 1 from J, leaving 9 bases between them. The CDR3 sequence is 14 residues long.